Listed below are T cell receptor beta chains from one sample, sequenced in a study of blood T cell repertoires in COVID-19. Assay: immunoSEQ multiplex PCR; the TCRdb copy retains only in-frame clones and omits some. The table has some 67,000 clones, roughly three quarters seen once; the top ten hold 6.3%. The source material was peripheral blood. These receptors were obtained from a woman aged 55-70 years with acute or convalescent COVID-19. Both conserved end residues are part of each CDR3. A D gene is named only where the DNA matches it firmly. The listing skips clone size in some rows; elsewhere it reads once, few, many or a size class.

D gene: TRBD2; V gene: TRBV2; clone size: few; J gene: TRBJ2-1; CDR3 length: 16; CDR3 protein: CASSESGVHSYNEQFF; CDR3 DNA: TGTGCCAGCAGTGAAAGCGGGGTTCACTCCTACAATGAGCAGTTCTTC
D gene: TRBD2; V gene: TRBV7-2; clone size: once; J gene: TRBJ2-3; CDR3 length: 18; CDR3 protein: CASSLPSGASRGTDTQYF; CDR3 DNA: TGTGCCAGCAGCTTACCTAGCGGGGCCTCGAGGGGCACAGATACGCAGTATTTT
D gene: NA; V gene: TRBV5-1; clone size: NA; J gene: TRBJ2-6; CDR3 length: 15; CDR3 protein: CASSSTLSGANVLTF; CDR3 DNA: TGCGCCAGCAGCTCGACTCTCTCTGGGGCCAACGTCCTGACTTTC
D gene: NA; V gene: TRBV9; clone size: NA; J gene: TRBJ1-2; CDR3 length: 15; CDR3 protein: CASSVMQASGWGYTF; CDR3 DNA: TGTGCCAGCAGCGTAATGCAGGCGTCAGGGTGGGGCTACACCTTC
D gene: TRBD1; V gene: TRBV19; clone size: medium-sized; J gene: TRBJ1-2; CDR3 length: 15; CDR3 protein: CASSGTGDYGYGYTF; CDR3 DNA: TGTGCCAGTAGTGGGACAGGAGATTATGGCTATGGCTACACCTTC
D gene: TRBD2; V gene: TRBV9; clone size: NA; J gene: TRBJ2-1; CDR3 length: 17; CDR3 protein: CASSVALAGGFYNEQFF; CDR3 DNA: TGTGCCAGCAGCGTAGCACTAGCGGGGGGCTTTTACAATGAGCAGTTCTTC
D gene: TRBD1; V gene: TRBV18; clone size: NA; J gene: TRBJ2-2; CDR3 length: 15; CDR3 protein: CASSAGTGMTGELFF; CDR3 DNA: TGTGCCAGCTCGGCCGGGACAGGGATGACCGGGGAGCTGTTTTTT
D gene: NA; V gene: TRBV7-2; clone size: NA; J gene: TRBJ1-6; CDR3 length: 14; CDR3 protein: CASSFGTGLGPLHF; CDR3 DNA: TGTGCCAGCAGCTTTGGAACAGGGCTCGGGCCCCTCCACTTT
D gene: NA; V gene: TRBV6-1; clone size: NA; J gene: TRBJ2-3; CDR3 length: 15; CDR3 protein: CASSESGAPRDTQYF; CDR3 DNA: TGTGCCAGCAGTGAATCTGGGGCCCCTCGAGATACGCAGTATTTT
D gene: NA; V gene: TRBV7-3; clone size: NA; J gene: TRBJ2-5; CDR3 length: 14; CDR3 protein: CASSSDSRSGTQYF; CDR3 DNA: TGTGCCAGCAGCTCCGATTCGAGATCGGGGACCCAGTACTTC
D gene: NA; V gene: TRBV19; clone size: NA; J gene: TRBJ2-3; CDR3 length: 15; CDR3 protein: CASSPGPSRSDTQYF; CDR3 DNA: TGTGCCAGTAGTCCCGGCCCTAGCAGATCAGATACGCAGTATTTT
D gene: NA; V gene: TRBV6-2/TRBV6-3; clone size: NA; J gene: TRBJ2-4; CDR3 length: 14; CDR3 protein: CASSRSGAGNIQYF; CDR3 DNA: TGTGCCAGCAGTCGATCTGGAGCTGGGAACATTCAGTACTTC
D gene: TRBD1; V gene: TRBV28; clone size: NA; J gene: TRBJ1-4; CDR3 length: 14; CDR3 protein: CASSIGQGSEKLFF; CDR3 DNA: TGTGCCAGCAGTATCGGACAGGGATCTGAAAAACTGTTTTTT
D gene: TRBD1; V gene: TRBV4-3; clone size: NA; J gene: TRBJ1-1; CDR3 length: 15; CDR3 protein: CASSQDGTGKTEAFF; CDR3 DNA: TGCGCCAGCAGCCAAGACGGGACAGGAAAGACTGAAGCTTTCTTT
D gene: NA; V gene: TRBV29-1; clone size: NA; J gene: TRBJ2-7; CDR3 length: 12; CDR3 protein: CSVLTQGSEQYF; CDR3 DNA: TGCAGCGTCCTGACACAGGGCTCCGAGCAGTACTTC
D gene: NA; V gene: TRBV5-4; clone size: NA; J gene: TRBJ1-3; CDR3 length: 15; CDR3 protein: CASSLGQFSGNTIYF; CDR3 DNA: TGTGCCAGCAGCTTGGGACAGTTCTCTGGAAACACCATATATTTT
D gene: NA; V gene: TRBV5-1; clone size: NA; J gene: TRBJ1-2; CDR3 length: 14; CDR3 protein: CASSLETVLFGYTF; CDR3 DNA: TGCGCCAGCAGCTTGGAGACTGTCCTTTTCGGCTACACCTTC
D gene: TRBD1; V gene: TRBV5-1; clone size: NA; J gene: TRBJ1-4; CDR3 length: 17; CDR3 protein: CASSLRTGTPTNEKLFF; CDR3 DNA: TGCGCCAGCAGCTTAAGGACAGGGACACCTACTAATGAAAAACTGTTTTTT
D gene: TRBD2; V gene: TRBV4-2; clone size: once; J gene: TRBJ2-3; CDR3 length: 16; CDR3 protein: CASSQESGGAGDTQYF; CDR3 DNA: TGTGCCAGCAGCCAAGAAAGCGGGGGGGCTGGAGATACGCAGTATTTT
D gene: TRBD1; V gene: TRBV25-1; clone size: few; J gene: TRBJ1-2; CDR3 length: 12; CDR3 protein: CASRTGYRGYTF; CDR3 DNA: TGTGCCAGCAGGACAGGGTACCGTGGCTACACCTTC
D gene: TRBD2; V gene: TRBV19; clone size: NA; J gene: TRBJ2-7; CDR3 length: 14; CDR3 protein: CASSSPWGGDEQYF; CDR3 DNA: TGTGCCAGTAGTTCCCCGTGGGGGGGAGACGAGCAGTACTTC
D gene: TRBD2; V gene: TRBV7-2; clone size: many; J gene: TRBJ2-5; CDR3 length: 15; CDR3 protein: CASSLASGGRETQYF; CDR3 DNA: TGTGCCAGCAGCTTAGCTAGCGGGGGGAGGGAGACCCAGTACTTC
D gene: TRBD1; V gene: TRBV2; clone size: NA; J gene: TRBJ2-5; CDR3 length: 15; CDR3 protein: CASRRQGIPWETQYF; CDR3 DNA: TGTGCCAGCAGGAGACAGGGGATTCCCTGGGAGACCCAGTACTTC
D gene: NA; V gene: TRBV3-1/TRBV3-2; clone size: NA; J gene: TRBJ2-7; CDR3 length: 13; CDR3 protein: CASSQVGENEQYF; CDR3 DNA: TGTGCCAGCAGCCAAGTCGGGGAGAACGAGCAGTACTTC
D gene: NA; V gene: TRBV7-8; clone size: NA; J gene: TRBJ1-5; CDR3 length: 15; CDR3 protein: CASRPTTGFNQPQHF; CDR3 DNA: TGTGCCAGCAGACCGACCACAGGGTTCAATCAGCCCCAGCATTTT
D gene: NA; V gene: TRBV3-1/TRBV3-2; clone size: medium-sized; J gene: TRBJ1-5; CDR3 length: 14; CDR3 protein: CASSQDSGNQPQHF; CDR3 DNA: TGTGCCAGCAGCCAAGATTCGGGCAATCAGCCCCAGCATTTT
D gene: TRBD1; V gene: TRBV7-9; clone size: NA; J gene: TRBJ2-1; CDR3 length: 15; CDR3 protein: CASSAGQAIYNEQFF; CDR3 DNA: TGTGCCAGCAGCGCGGGACAGGCGATTTACAATGAGCAGTTCTTC
D gene: NA; V gene: TRBV10-3; clone size: NA; J gene: TRBJ1-6; CDR3 length: 12; CDR3 protein: CAISSYNSPLHF; CDR3 DNA: TGTGCCATTAGCTCCTATAATTCACCCCTCCACTTT